This T cell receptor beta chain came from a study of CD8+ T cells in alopecia areata. Whole-study context: Treated patients were given 5 to 10 mg oral tofacitinib twice daily.

This CDR3 is 15 amino acids long. V shed 5 bases, J shed 2 bases, and the junction held 5 bases outside the gene matches. Germline lookup yields CDR1 SGHRS and CDR2 YFSETQ. Only one count was recorded for this clone. Its matching antigen is unknown. cDNA serving as the sequencing template came from extracted, reverse transcribed RNA. Using immunoSEQ multiplex PCR, the repertoire was profiled, and TCRdb retains in-frame clones only, with some absent. The repertoire consists of roughly 250,000 clones, with about two thirds occurring once and the leading ten covering 1% to 1.5%. Lesional scalp tissue (obtained by punch biopsy) and peripheral blood were collected from alopecia areata patients. Notes on the study in general: Although TCR sharing was seen in mice, sharing across patients was less clear, possibly for HLA-related reasons. Normal scalp had lower clonality than lesional scalp, with alopecia totalis/universalis lesions showing this most strongly.

The chain links TRBV5-1 to TRBJ1-4, with 8 nucleotides matching TRBD1. This clonotype was obtained from a human donor with alopecia areata. The starting material was CD4+ T cells sorted from blood, obtained at week 0. The CDR3 sequence: CASRNDRGTNEKLFF. The DNA of the CDR3 is TGCGCCAGCAGGAATGACAGGGGTACTAATGAAAAACTGTTTTTT.